This T cell receptor beta chain is from a study of shared clonotypes between healthy human individuals (TCRdb year 2020). In terms of the full investigation: The cohort comprised a couple of women and a few men aged 18 to 49 years. Blood TCR repertoires of five healthy adults were deeply sequenced to estimate repertoire size and the extent of clonotype sharing between individuals. Different laboratories and diverse techniques were used to prepare libraries and sequence TCR repertoires, to increase sequencing depth and limit assay-specific biases. Each donor's leukapheresis produced roughly between roughly 0.94 and 9.5 billion PBMCs.

Using the deep immunoSEQ assay, TCR CDR3 regions were amplified from genomic DNA by multiplex PCR. Extracted genomic DNA from each cell subset was spread evenly across all wells of several immunoSEQ 96-well plates, with each plate serving as a replicate. For unsorted PBMC, roughly 270 ng genomic DNA, equal to roughly 32,000 T cell genomes, was loaded into each replicate PCR. Genomic DNA from unsorted PBMC was sequenced over ten immunoSEQ deep assay plates. Purified libraries were measured with a Qubit 3.0 fluorometer, size-checked on a Bioanalyzer 2100, and measured again with the KAPA Library Quantification kit. Each immunoSEQ 96-well plate was sequenced on its own single-read 150-cycle Illumina NextSeq 550 flow cell. The original methods were these. The immunoSEQ output contained only junctional sequences without quality scores, so filtering could not match that applied to full-length reads. To assign V/J genes and CDR3, sequences were annotated against IMGT germline references using PyIR, a Python wrapper for IgBLAST v1.9. Reads were removed for weak V/J assignments (E-value above 1e-6), missing CDR3, stop codons, out-of-frame junctions, or ambiguous translated residues. V3J clonotypes were defined as sequences sharing the same inferred V gene, J gene, and CDR3 amino acid sequence. To compute the percentage overlap between repertoires, the number of shared unique clonotypes was divided by the size of the smaller repertoire. Repertoire richness was assessed with RTK rarefaction, the Chao1 estimator, and Recon v2.1 estimates of unobserved clonotypes. In TCRdb, the immuneACCESS table is reduced to in-frame sequences with V and J assigned. These tables do not hold every clone; where another copy was compared, an unresolved V gene accounts for under half, and the others remain unexplained. V, J and clone size are taken as reported in that table, and D and trimming were inferred from the DNA itself. This sample gives 450,000 to 650,000 clones in total; around 77% of them show up just once. Around 13% of the sample goes to the ten largest clones.

The research as a whole found: Pairwise subsampling indicated that sequencing depth was expected to affect the degree of clonotype sharing among donors. Because the study included only a small number of donors, the genetic and exposure-history diversity represented was limited. Only blood was sampled, and tissue TCR repertoires likely differ from those in blood.

Healthy HIV-negative adults with no recently reported acute infections or vaccinations were included as donors. Only Caucasian adults living in Nashville, Tennessee, USA were represented among the donors. For unsorted samples, tens of millions of PBMCs were counted, and genomic DNA was extracted using the QIAamp DNA Blood Mini kit. Blood was obtained by leukapheresis, after which PBMCs were separated by Ficoll-Histopaque density gradient centrifugation and cryopreserved in liquid nitrogen vapor phase. V is pared back by 0 bases and J by 1 base, with 10 bases lying between the germline termini. Including the terminal cysteine and phenylalanine, the CDR3 comprises 15 residues. Just CDR3 DNA is preserved here, 45 bases in frame from base 1. The CDR1 and CDR2 encoded by the germline V gene are SGDLS and YYNGEE. There are a few counts of this clone. What this receptor recognizes is not known. No qualities accompany the bases; no much larger clone lies one base away.

The source is a woman aged 40 to 55 in good health. Some clones in this sample may be carry-over from other donors' samples. Input material: PBMCs. The sequence links TRBV9 to TRBJ1-1, with no confident D gene call. The CDR3 amino acid sequence is: CASSVGWQANTEAFF. The nucleotides are TGTGCCAGCAGCGTAGGGTGGCAGGCGAACACTGAAGCTTTCTTT.